This T cell receptor (beta chain) was captured in a study of T cell repertoires in cytomegalovirus infection. TCRdb fed the reads into MiXCR, producing one record per CDR3 protein. The sample has roughly 80,000 distinct CDR3 sequences; about 24% are singletons. V lost 4 bases, J lost 5 bases, and 6 bases stayed unmatched. This CDR3 has 14 residues. Germline loops: CDR1 SGHNT, CDR2 YENEEA. This clonotype was observed a few times. As yet, its antigen is unknown. The sequence derives from a human donor in good health (CMV status not recorded). Some clones in this sample may be carry-over from other donors' samples. The source material was CD8+ T cells from cultured PBMCs, sampled from culture after CMV antigen stimulation. The gene calls are TRBV11-3 and TRBJ2-5; 8 positions agree with TRBD2. The CDR3 loop reads CASSSARGGETQYF. The CDR3 bases are TGTGCCAGCAGCTCGGCTCGGGGGGGGGAGACCCAGTACTTC. Full variable domain (remainder filled in from reference TRBV11-3 and TRBJ2-5): EAGVVQSPRYKIIEKKQPVAFWCNPISGHNTLYWYLQNLGQGPELLIRYENEEAVDDSQLPKDRFSAERLKGVDSTLKIQPAELGDSAVYLCASSSARGGETQYFGPGTRLLVL.